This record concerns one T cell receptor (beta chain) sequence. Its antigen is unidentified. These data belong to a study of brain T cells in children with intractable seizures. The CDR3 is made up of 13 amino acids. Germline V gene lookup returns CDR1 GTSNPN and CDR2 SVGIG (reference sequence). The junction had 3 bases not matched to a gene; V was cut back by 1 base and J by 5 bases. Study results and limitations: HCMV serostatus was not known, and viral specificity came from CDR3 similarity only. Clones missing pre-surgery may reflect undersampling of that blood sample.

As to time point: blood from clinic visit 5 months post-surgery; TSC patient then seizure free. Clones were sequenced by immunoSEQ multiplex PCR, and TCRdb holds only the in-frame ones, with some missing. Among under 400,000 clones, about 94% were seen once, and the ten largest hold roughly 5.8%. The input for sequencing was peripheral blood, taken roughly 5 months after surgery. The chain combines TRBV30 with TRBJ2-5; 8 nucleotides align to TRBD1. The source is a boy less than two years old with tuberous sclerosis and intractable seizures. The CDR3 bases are TGTGCCTGGAGTGACAGGGGGTGGGAGACCCAGTACTTC. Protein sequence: CAWSDRGWETQYF.